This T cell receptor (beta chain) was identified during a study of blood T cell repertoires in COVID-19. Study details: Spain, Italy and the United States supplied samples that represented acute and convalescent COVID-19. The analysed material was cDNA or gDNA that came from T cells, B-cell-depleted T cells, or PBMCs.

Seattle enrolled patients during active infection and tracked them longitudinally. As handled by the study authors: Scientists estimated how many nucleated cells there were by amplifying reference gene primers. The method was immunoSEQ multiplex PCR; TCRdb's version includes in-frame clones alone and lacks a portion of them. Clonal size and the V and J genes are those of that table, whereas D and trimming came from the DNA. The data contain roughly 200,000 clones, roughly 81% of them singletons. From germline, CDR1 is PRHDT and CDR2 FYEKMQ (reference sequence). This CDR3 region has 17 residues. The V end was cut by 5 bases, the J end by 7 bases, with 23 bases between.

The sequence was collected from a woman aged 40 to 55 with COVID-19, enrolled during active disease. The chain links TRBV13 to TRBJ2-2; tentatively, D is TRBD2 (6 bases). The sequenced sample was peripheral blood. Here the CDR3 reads CASSAPLQRSGGGELFF. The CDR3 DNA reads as TGTGCCAGCAGCGCCCCCCTCCAACGTAGCGGAGGCGGGGAGCTGTTTTTT.